A selection of T cell receptor beta chains follows, all from one sample in a study of T cells in tuberculosis. Only in-frame clones appear in the TCRdb table, and some are missing; sequencing was by immunoSEQ multiplex PCR. The sample contains 30,000 to 45,000 clones, 94% of which appear only once. What was sequenced was PBMCs. These receptor sequences come from a donor between 10 and 35 years old with latent tuberculosis or without tuberculosis infection. Some clones in this sample may be carry-over from other donors' samples. The CDR3 runs from the conserved cysteine through the conserved F or W. Each record gives: V gene, J gene, CDR3 length, D gene, clone size, CDR3 DNA, CDR3 protein. The D gene is left open where the match is weak. Where a row states a size, it is once, few, many or the class of an expanded clone; other rows omit it.

TRBV5-4	TRBJ2-5	13	-	-	TGTGCCAGCAGCTTGGGGCAGCAAGAGACCCAGTACTTC	CASSLGQQETQYF
TRBV6-1	TRBJ1-1	13	-	-	TGTGCCAGCATAAGGGACATGAACACTGAAGCTTTCTTT	CASIRDMNTEAFF
TRBV4-3	TRBJ2-7	14	TRBD1	-	TGCGCCAGCAGCCAAGGGACAGGGCCCTACGAGCAGTACTTC	CASSQGTGPYEQYF
TRBV19	TRBJ1-5	15	-	-	TGTGCCAGTACCTCTTTTCGAACAGGGACGAAGCCCCAGCATTTT	CASTSFRTGTKPQHF
TRBV27	TRBJ2-1	14	-	once	TGTGCCAGCAGTGGCCTCTTCTCCTACAATGAGCAGTTCTTC	CASSGLFSYNEQFF
TRBV6-5	TRBJ1-4	14	-	-	TGTGCCAGCAGTTTATCGTCAGGATCCGAAAAACTGTTTTTT	CASSLSSGSEKLFF
TRBV18	TRBJ1-2	15	-	-	TGTGCCAGCTCACCACAGCCAGGCGAAGTATCTGGCTACACCTTC	CASSPQPGEVSGYTF
TRBV29-1	TRBJ2-2	15	TRBD2	-	TGCAGCGGGGAATCGGGGGGTAGAGGCACCGGGGAGCTGTTTTTT	CSGESGGRGTGELFF
TRBV4-3	TRBJ2-7	15	TRBD2	-	TGCGCCAGCAGCCAAGAACTAGCGGGGGGGTACGAGCAGTACTTC	CASSQELAGGYEQYF
TRBV7-2	TRBJ2-2	14	-	-	TGTGCCAGCAGCTTATCCTCGGTAACCGGGGAGCTGTTTTTT	CASSLSSVTGELFF
TRBV5-4	TRBJ1-1	14	-	-	TGTGCCAGCAGCCAACAGGGCTATAACACTGAAGCTTTCTTT	CASSQQGYNTEAFF